The 27 T cell receptor beta chains presented below share a single source sample, sequenced in a study of blood T cell repertoires in COVID-19. Method: immunoSEQ multiplex PCR; TCRdb's copy keeps in-frame clones and lacks some. In the table there are about 330,000 clones, approximately 87% of which are singletons. Sequencing used peripheral blood. The receptors were gathered from a woman aged 50 to 65 with active or convalescent COVID-19.

The genes are TRBV4-1 and TRBJ2-1; D is uncertain. This CDR3 comprises 14 residues. Trimming shortened V by 1 base and J by 6 bases, and 10 bases separated the two germline ends. CDR1 is MGHRA, CDR2 YSYEKL, per germline. In DNA, the CDR3 is TGCGCCAGCAGCCAAGCAGACTTCCTCAATGAGCAGTTCTTC. Translating it yields CASSQADFLNEQFF.

V usage is TRBV2 and J usage is TRBJ2-1; D is unclear. Trimming cost V 4 bases and J 6 bases, with 13 bases left between them. The CDR3 is 14 residues long. CDR1 SNHLY and CDR2 FYNNEI come from the germline V gene. The CDR3 protein is CASSVVPPPNEQFF. The CDR3, as DNA: TGTGCCAGCAGTGTAGTGCCCCCCCCCAATGAGCAGTTCTTC.

The genes are TRBV4-3 and TRBJ1-1; 7 bases map to TRBD1. Germline CDR1 LGHNA, CDR2 YSLEER. After removal of 3 bases from V and 3 bases from J, the junction contained 4 bases not matched to a gene. CDR3 length equals 14 residues. Here the CDR3 reads CASSQDRTHTEAFF. The CDR3 nucleotides are TGCGCCAGCAGCCAGGACAGGACCCACACTGAAGCTTTCTTT.

In its sample, this clone was seen a few times. Here the CDR3 reads CASSLGGYEQYF. Written as DNA, the CDR3 is TGTGCCAGCAGCTTGGGAGGCTACGAGCAGTACTTC. This chain links TRBV5-6 with TRBJ2-7; D uncertain. The CDR3 runs 12 residues. The V end lost 0 bases, the J end lost 3 bases, and 4 bases lay between the germline ends. The V gene's germline CDR1 is SGHDT and CDR2 YYEEEE.

J is TRBJ1-1 and V is TRBV11-2, with D perhaps TRBD1 (6 bases). This CDR3 is 14 amino acids long. Germline V gene data show CDR1 as SGHAT and CDR2 as FQNNGV. V lost 6 bases and J lost 6, with 17 bases in between. This CDR3 reads CASRRTGSVAEAFF. The DNA for the CDR3 is TGTGCCAGCAGACGTACAGGGTCGGTGGCTGAAGCTTTCTTT.

The chain combines TRBV6-6 with TRBJ1-5; the D gene is possibly TRBD1 (6 bases). The CDR3 consists of 13 residues. Deletions cut 0 bases from V and 9 bases from J, with 9 bases between. Germline assignment: CDR1 MNHNY and CDR2 SVGAGI (reference sequence). The CDR3 DNA sequence: TGTGCCAGCAGTTACTCTGGACAGTCGCCCCAGCATTTT. Residues: CASSYSGQSPQHF.

The chain uses TRBV11-1 and TRBJ2-5; D perhaps matches TRBD1 (5 bases). This CDR3 spans 13 amino acids. V was pared by 3 bases and J by 5 bases, with 10 bases between. Germline loops: CDR1 SGHAT, CDR2 FQDESV (reference sequence). CDR3 sequence (DNA): TGTGCCAGCAGCTTCGGCAGGGTTGAGACCCAGTACTTC. It is translated as CASSFGRVETQYF. Filled out from reference TRBV11-1 and TRBJ2-5, the complete variable domain reads EAEVAQSPRYKITEKSQAVAFWCDPISGHATLYWYRQILGQGPELLVQFQDESVVDDSQLPKDRFSAERLKGVDSTLKIQPAELGDSAMYLCASSFGRVETQYFGPGTRLLVL.

This chain connects TRBV9 to TRBJ1-4, with TRBD1 as a possible D gene (5 bases). V was trimmed by 3 bases and J by 8 bases, leaving 17 bases between them. Germline-derived CDR1 and CDR2 are SGDLS and YYNGEE. This CDR3 contains 15 residues. For the CDR3, the DNA is TGTGCCAGCAGCGCCGCGGCAGGGAGGTACGAAAAACTGTTTTTT. Its translation: CASSAAAGRYEKLFF.

CDR3: CASSQGSGASYEQYF. The CDR3 DNA sequence: TGTGCCAGCAGCCAAGGTTCAGGGGCTTCCTACGAGCAGTACTTC. The chain links TRBV14 to TRBJ2-7, with D perhaps matching TRBD1 (6 bases). V was shortened by 1 base and J by 1 base, with 11 bases between the two germline ends. Per germline, CDR1 SGHDN and CDR2 FVKESK. The length of the CDR3 is 15 residues. Full variable domain (remainder filled in from reference TRBV14 and TRBJ2-7): EAGVTQFPSHSVIEKGQTVTLRCDPISGHDNLYWYRRVMGKEIKFLLHFVKESKQDESGMPNNRFLAERTGGTYSTLKVQPAELEDSGVYFCASSQGSGASYEQYFGPGTRLTVT.

This clone was seen a handful of times. This rearrangement joins TRBV28 to TRBJ2-2; 7 bases match TRBD2. The CDR3 runs 15 residues. The germline V gene encodes CDR1 MDHEN and CDR2 SYDVKM. V lost 5 bases to trimming and J lost 3 bases; unmatched junction nucleotides: 6. The CDR3 here is CASSPGGLDTGELFF. CDR3 nucleotides: TGTGCCAGCAGTCCGGGGGGTCTCGACACCGGGGAGCTGTTTTTT. Combining the CDR3 with reference TRBV28 and TRBJ2-2 gives the whole variable domain DVKVTQSSRYLVKRTGEKVFLECVQDMDHENMFWYRQDPGLGLRLIYFSYDVKMKEKGDIPEGYSVSREKKERFSLILESASTNQTSMYLCASSPGGLDTGELFFGEGSRLTVL.

The chain uses TRBV7-2 and TRBJ1-2; tentative D call: TRBD1 (6 bases). Germline lookup yields CDR1 SGHTA and CDR2 FQGNSA. The CDR3 length is 15 residues. V was shortened by 2 bases and J by 4 bases, with 14 bases between the two germline ends. This CDR3 is CASSLLRGSGYGYTF. The CDR3 nucleotides are TGTGCCAGCAGCTTATTGAGGGGGTCGGGCTATGGCTACACCTTC.

The V gene is TRBV10-1, the J gene TRBJ1-6; tentative D call: TRBD1 (6 bases). The V gene's germline CDR1 is WNHNN and CDR2 SYGVQD (reference sequence). This CDR3 has 13 amino acids. Trimming shortened V by 6 bases and J by 3 bases, and 6 bases separated the two germline ends. Written as DNA, the CDR3 is TGCGCCAGCAGGACAGGCTATAATTCACCCCTCCACTTT. Amino acid sequence: CASRTGYNSPLHF.

A few counts support this clone. The gene calls are TRBV28 and TRBJ1-1, with D unclear. The CDR3 spans 14 residues. The germline V gene encodes CDR1 MDHEN and CDR2 SYDVKM. The V gene lost 3 bases and the J gene lost 0 bases, with 8 bases spanning the gap. CDR3 DNA: TGTGCCAGCAGTTTCGGACTTCTGAACACTGAAGCTTTCTTT. Encoded protein: CASSFGLLNTEAFF.

V usage is TRBV18 and J usage is TRBJ1-1; D possibly corresponds to TRBD1 (6 bases). V lost 6 bases to trimming and J lost 5 bases, with 13 bases between them. Per germline, CDR1 KGHSH and CDR2 LQKENI. The CDR3 sequence is 13 residues long. CDR3 region: CASSGRGDTEAFF. The CDR3 bases are TGTGCCAGCTCTGGCAGGGGCGATACTGAAGCTTTCTTT.

The V call is TRBV29-1, the J call TRBJ2-1, with 9 bases identical to TRBD2. The trim removed 7 bases at V and 7 bases at J, leaving 11 bases unmatched. Per germline, CDR1 SQVTM and CDR2 ANQGSEA. This CDR3 is built from 14 residues. The CDR3 DNA reads as TGCAGCGCCGCTCGAGCGGGAGGTCTAAATGAGCAGTTCTTC. Amino acids: CSAARAGGLNEQFF.

The rearrangement links TRBV2 to TRBJ2-1; D is possibly TRBD1 (6 bases). Trimming took off 7 bases at V and 3 bases at J, with 16 bases between the two ends. Germline V gives CDR1 SNHLY, CDR2 FYNNEI. CDR3 size: 15 residues. The CDR3 DNA sequence: TGTGCCAGCACCTTGGACAGTATGGGCTACAATGAGCAGTTCTTC. Translated, it gives CASTLDSMGYNEQFF.

The chain uses TRBV5-4 and TRBJ1-4, with 9 bases identical to TRBD1. From germline, CDR1 is SGHNT and CDR2 YYREEE (reference sequence). The CDR3 loop spans 13 amino acids. V lost 2 bases to trimming and J lost 17 bases; unmatched junction nucleotides: 10. In DNA, the CDR3 is TGTGCCAGCAGCTTTACAGGGGGCCGTGTACAATTTTTT. Translating gives CASSFTGGRVQFF.

J is TRBJ2-1 and V is TRBV5-4; 11 bases map to TRBD2. The V gene end was trimmed by 4 bases and the J gene end by 6 bases; junction bases not matched to a gene: 6. The germline CDR1 and CDR2 sequences are SGHNT and YYREEE (reference sequence). This CDR3 region has 15 residues. The CDR3 spells CASSETSGVRNEQFF. Here the CDR3 DNA reads TGTGCCAGCAGCGAGACTAGCGGGGTCCGCAATGAGCAGTTCTTC.

The chain carries TRBV5-1 and TRBJ2-7; the D gene is possibly TRBD2 (5 bases). V gave up 1 base and J gave up 2 bases, with 10 bases separating them. CDR1 is SGHRS and CDR2 is YFSETQ in the germline V gene. The CDR3 consists of 14 residues. The CDR3 spells CASSLLGSTYEQYF. CDR3 coding DNA: TGCGCCAGCAGCTTGTTAGGGAGTACCTACGAGCAGTACTTC.

This clone came up once. J is TRBJ1-1 and V is TRBV7-2; D perhaps matches TRBD1 (6 bases). The CDR3 has 15 residues. Germline CDR1 reads SGHTA; CDR2 reads FQGNSA. Deletions cut 0 bases from V and 1 base from J, with 9 bases between. CDR3 amino acids: CASSLAPGANTEAFF. The CDR3 DNA is TGTGCCAGCAGCTTAGCCCCAGGGGCGAACACTGAAGCTTTCTTT.

This chain uses TRBV7-2 with TRBJ2-1; TRBD2 matches at 9 bases. Trimming cost V 0 bases and J 4 bases; bases outside gene matches: 4. The CDR3 has 16 residues. Germline V gene lookup returns CDR1 SGHTA and CDR2 FQGNSA. The CDR3 nucleotides read TGTGCCAGCAGCTTAGCGACTAGCGGCCGTTACAATGAGCAGTTCTTC. Translation gives CASSLATSGRYNEQFF.

The J gene is TRBJ1-6, the V gene TRBV7-8; D possibly corresponds to TRBD1 (5 bases). The CDR3 runs 14 residues. V shed 3 bases and J shed 7 bases, with 10 bases lying between them. CDR1 and CDR2 from the germline V gene are SGHVS and FQNEAQ. The CDR3 here is CASSLQTVNSPLHF. DNA of the CDR3: TGTGCCAGCAGCTTGCAGACAGTAAATTCACCCCTCCACTTT.

CDR3 nucleotides: TGTGCCAGCAGCAGGGGAGACTACACCGGGGAGCTGTTTTTT. This encodes CASSRGDYTGELFF. The chain links TRBV7-9 to TRBJ2-2; D assignment may be TRBD1 or TRBD2 (5 bases each). The CDR3 is 14 amino acids. The germline gives CDR1 SEHNR, CDR2 FQNEAQ (reference sequence). With 5 bases removed from V and 3 bases from J, the gap between germline ends came to 10 bases.

The chain carries TRBV27 and TRBJ1-5; TRBD1 matches at 7 bases. Germline CDR1 reads MNHEY; CDR2 reads SMNVEV (reference sequence). V shed 3 bases, J shed 0 bases, and the junction held 8 bases outside the gene matches. This CDR3 is built from 17 residues. The CDR3 loop reads CASSFLGTDNSNQPQHF. The CDR3 bases are TGTGCCAGCAGTTTTTTGGGGACAGACAATAGCAATCAGCCCCAGCATTTT.

J is TRBJ2-4 and V is TRBV4-2; 10 bases match TRBD2. CDR3 length: 14 amino acids. Trimming removed 3 bases from V and 6 bases from J; junction bases left unmatched: 2. CDR1 and CDR2 (germline): LGHNA, YNFKEQ. CDR3 amino acids: CASSQASGGNIQYF. CDR3 coding DNA: TGTGCCAGCAGCCAGGCTAGCGGGGGAAACATTCAGTACTTC.

Only a few counts were recorded for this clone. The V call is TRBV19, the J call TRBJ1-1; D possibly corresponds to TRBD1 (5 bases). Germline V gene sequence: CDR1 LNHDA, CDR2 SQIVND (reference sequence). The CDR3 spans 13 residues. V lost 4 bases, J lost 5 bases, and 11 bases lay in between. The CDR3 spells CASSTEAGTEAFF. As DNA, the CDR3 is TGTGCCAGTAGTACAGAAGCAGGGACTGAAGCTTTCTTT.

The chain is built from TRBV3-1 (or the pseudogene TRBV3-2) and TRBJ2-1; 8 bases line up with TRBD2. The CDR3 extends over 16 amino acids. Germline lookup yields CDR1 LGHDT and CDR2 YNNKEL (reference sequence). The ends lost 2 bases at V and 3 bases at J; junction bases unmatched: 6. The CDR3 spells CASSQLSLADYNEQFF. The CDR3 bases are TGTGCCAGCAGCCAACTTTCACTAGCGGACTACAATGAGCAGTTCTTC.